One sample yielded the 17 T cell receptor beta chains listed below, sequenced in a study of vaccination and CD4 T cells after COVID-19 (dated by TCRdb to between 2021 and 2023). No antigen has been identified for these receptors. The intended sense of this specimen's treatment or condition label: approximately nine-day PBMC culture with coronavirus spike peptide pools or control peptides (ViraFEST assay). Library method: PCR. The instrument was an Illumina iSeq 100. At the Johns Hopkins FTIC core, DNA from the cultured CD4+ T cells underwent TCR sequencing with the Oncomine TCR Beta short-read assay. TCRdb reworked the public reads: Q25 trimming with fastp, MiXCR clone assembly, productive beta chains retained. All rows with the same CDR3 protein become a single entry with the most common DNA and genes. The sample table holds 19,000 or so distinct CDR3 sequences, of which around 83% were seen once. The ten most abundant clones make up about 18% of the sample.

Source: CD4+ T cells from blood, cultured in vitro, taken after SARS-CoV-2 vaccination. These receptors came from a human donor who received a COVID-19 vaccine.

This clonotype occurred once. The chain has TRBV5-1 and TRBJ1-1; D is unresolved. The V gene lost 2 bases and the J gene lost 1 base, with 12 bases spanning the gap. CDR1 SGHRS and CDR2 YFSETQ come from the germline V gene. This CDR3 is 15 amino acids long. CDR3 bases: TGCGCCAGCAGCTTCGGTTCAGGCCCGAACACTGAAGCTTTCTTT. Protein sequence: CASSFGSGPNTEAFF.

This clonotype was counted once. This chain joins TRBV20-1 and TRBJ1-6; TRBD1 aligns across 7 bases. Germline V CDR1 and CDR2: DFQATT, SNEGSKA (reference sequence). The J segment lost 6 bases and the V segment lost 3 bases, leaving 11 bases of the junction unmatched. This CDR3 has 16 amino acids. CDR3 coding DNA: TGCAGTGCTAGCGGCCCAACAGGGGATGGTAATTCACCCCTCCACTTT. Its protein product is CSASGPTGDGNSPLHF.

The rearrangement joins TRBV6-1 to TRBJ1-1; TRBD1 matches at 8 bases. The V gene end was trimmed by 6 bases and the J gene end by 6 bases; junction bases not matched to a gene: 12. The germline gives CDR1 MNHNS, CDR2 SASEGT. The CDR3 has 15 amino acids. CDR3 nucleotides: TGTGCCAGCAGCGTGGACAGGGCGGCTCTCCCTGAAGCTTTCTTT. It encodes CASSVDRAALPEAFF.

The chain couples TRBV12-3 or TRBV12-4 to TRBJ2-2; no clear D. Between the trimmed V and J ends, which lost 4 bases and 7 bases, there was a span of 13 bases. The CDR3 is made up of 14 amino acids. The CDR3 DNA reads TGTGCCAGCAGTTCCGGAAGGTCGGGCGGGGAGCTGTTTTTT. Translation gives CASSSGRSGGELFF.

The rearrangement links TRBV6-1 to TRBJ1-2, with a possible D match to TRBD1 (5 bases). V lost 2 bases and J lost 12, with 19 bases in between. The CDR3 is 14 amino acids. From germline, CDR1 is MNHNS and CDR2 SASEGT. This CDR3 reads CASSEWEGSQLHTF. The CDR3 coding sequence is TGTGCCAGCAGTGAATGGGAGGGGAGTCAACTTCACACCTTC.

The rearrangement joins TRBV12-3 or TRBV12-4 to TRBJ1-6; no definite D call. This CDR3 has 14 residues. V shed 5 bases and J shed 10 bases, with 15 bases lying between them. CDR3 bases: TGTGCCAGCAGTCCAGTGGGAGCAAAGTCACCCCTCCACTTT. Translation: CASSPVGAKSPLHF.

This chain uses TRBV20-1 with TRBJ1-2; the D gene is possibly TRBD1 (5 bases). Deletions cut 0 bases from V and 1 base from J, with 12 bases between. In germline, CDR1 is DFQATT, CDR2 SNEGSKA (reference sequence). The length of the CDR3 is 15 residues. CDR3 coding DNA: TGCAGTGCTAGAGACCCCGCGCAGGGTAACTATGGCTACACCTTC. This codes for CSARDPAQGNYGYTF.

The rearrangement links TRBV5-1 to TRBJ1-1; D remains unclear. The CDR3 length is 16 residues. Germline values: CDR1 SGHRS, CDR2 YFSETQ. V was trimmed by 3 bases and J by 0 bases, leaving 15 bases between them. CDR3 amino acids: CASSSSEGMVNTEAFF. The DNA for the CDR3 is TGCGCCAGCAGCTCCTCGGAGGGAATGGTGAACACTGAAGCTTTCTTT.

V and J are TRBV5-5 and TRBJ2-2; D is ambiguous. Germline V gives CDR1 SGHKS, CDR2 YYEKEE (reference sequence). V was cut by 4 bases and J by 4 bases, with 8 bases left in between. This CDR3 contains 13 residues. The CDR3 DNA sequence: TGTGCCAGCAGCGTAGTTGGCACCGGGGAGCTGTTTTTT. Protein sequence: CASSVVGTGELFF.

This clonotype was seen only once. This chain joins TRBV2 and TRBJ2-7, with TRBD1 identical over 11 bases. Unmatched junction bases numbered 5, after V lost 4 bases and J lost 6 bases. The CDR3 covers 14 residues. Germline assignment: CDR1 SNHLY and CDR2 FYNNEI. This CDR3 is CASSGTGGRGEQYF. In DNA form, the CDR3 reads TGTGCCAGCAGTGGGACAGGGGGCAGGGGCGAGCAGTACTTC.

The DNA of the CDR3 is TGTGCCAGCAGTGAGTCCGACAGGGAGGGCGAGCAGTACTTC. This gives the protein CASSESDREGEQYF. The chain employs TRBV2 and TRBJ2-7; D is possibly TRBD1 or TRBD2 (7 bases each). This CDR3 spans 14 amino acids. The V end lost 3 bases, the J end lost 6 bases, and 15 bases lay between the germline ends. The germline gives CDR1 SNHLY, CDR2 FYNNEI.

The chain employs TRBV19 and TRBJ2-3; no firm D call. Germline V lookup: CDR1 LNHDA, CDR2 SQIVND (reference sequence). The CDR3 spans 13 residues. V was pared by 3 bases and J by 1 base, with 5 bases between. CDR3: CASSIAGTDTQYF. As DNA, the CDR3 is TGTGCCAGTAGTATTGCGGGCACAGATACGCAGTATTTT.

V is TRBV6-5 and J is TRBJ1-1, with 9 bases aligning to TRBD1. Per germline, CDR1 MNHEY and CDR2 SVGAGI. J gave up 2 bases and V 3 bases, and 10 bases lay outside the gene matches. The CDR3 spans 17 residues. This CDR3 reads CASSYRTGGGRNTEAFF. CDR3 DNA: TGTGCCAGCAGTTATAGAACAGGGGGCGGAAGAAACACTGAAGCTTTCTTT.

This chain uses TRBV24-1 with TRBJ1-5, with D uncertain. Germline assignment: CDR1 KGHDR and CDR2 SFDVKD. The CDR3 sequence is 14 residues long. The V end lost 3 bases, the J end lost 7 bases, and 12 bases lay between the germline ends. Written as DNA, the CDR3 is TGTGCCACCAGTGATCGGGTAGTCAGACAGCCCCAGCATTTT. This translates into CATSDRVVRQPQHF.

The chain uses TRBV15 and TRBJ2-7; D is perhaps TRBD2 (5 bases). CDR1 is LNHNV and CDR2 is YYDKDF in the germline V gene (reference sequence). V was pared by 0 bases and J by 4 bases, with 10 bases between. The CDR3 runs 14 residues. CDR3 DNA sequence: TGTGCCACCAGCAGAGATCGTAGGAGGTACGAGCAGTACTTC. This codes for CATSRDRRRYEQYF.

The CDR3 protein is CASTHSRYTEAFF. CDR3 DNA sequence: TGTGCCAGCACCCATTCCAGGTACACTGAAGCTTTCTTT. The V gene is TRBV12-3 or TRBV12-4, the J gene TRBJ1-1; D call uncertain. The CDR3 contains 13 residues. Trimming shortened V by 7 bases and J by 3 bases, and 12 bases separated the two germline ends.

The table lists this clonotype with a count of one. This chain links TRBV6-1 with TRBJ1-2; weak D call: TRBD1 (5 bases). The CDR3 covers 14 residues. CDR1 and CDR2 from the germline V gene are MNHNS and SASEGT. V was cut by 4 bases and J by 3 bases, with 12 bases left in between. CDR3 sequence: CASSVGGPYYGYTF. CDR3 sequence (DNA): TGTGCCAGCAGTGTTGGGGGACCCTACTATGGCTACACCTTC.